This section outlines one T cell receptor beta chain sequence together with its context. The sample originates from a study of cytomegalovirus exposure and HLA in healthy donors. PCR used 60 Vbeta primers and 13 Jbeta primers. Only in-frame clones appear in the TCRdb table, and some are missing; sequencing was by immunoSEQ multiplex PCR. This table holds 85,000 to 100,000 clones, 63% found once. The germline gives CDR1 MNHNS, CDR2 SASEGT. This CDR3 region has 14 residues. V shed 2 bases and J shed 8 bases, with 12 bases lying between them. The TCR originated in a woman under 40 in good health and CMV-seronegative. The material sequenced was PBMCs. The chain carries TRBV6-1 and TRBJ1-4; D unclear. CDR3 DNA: TGTGCCAGCAGTGAAAGCAGGCTGAAGGAAAAACTGTTTTTT. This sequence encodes CASSESRLKEKLFF.